Listed here are 22 T cell receptor beta chains from one sample, sequenced in a study of T-cell memory formation after mild COVID-19. MiXCR, applied by TCRdb to the 5' RACE reads, yields one record per CDR3 protein. The sample contains about 350,000 distinct CDR3 sequences, approximately 15% of which appear only once. The sequenced sample was PBMCs or a T cell subset sorted from them (not recorded which). All receptors come from a man between 18 and 29 years old who had mild COVID-19 (a few samples of this study predate the infection). Cell type and time point are not known.

This clonotype was counted a few times. As DNA, the CDR3 is TGTGCCAGCTCACGGACCGTCGGCGACGAGCAGTACGTC. It translates to CASSRTVGDEQYV. The chain combines TRBV18 with TRBJ2-7; D not certain. V was pared by 4 bases and J by 5 bases, with 12 bases between. The CDR3 totals 13 residues. Germline CDR1 KGHSH, CDR2 LQKENI.

This clonotype came up a few times. Here the CDR3 DNA reads TGTGCCAGCAGCTTATACGGACAAGAGACCCAGTACTTC. Amino acid sequence: CASSLYGQETQYF. The J gene is TRBJ2-5, the V gene TRBV5-5; D is unresolved. Trimming removed 2 bases from V and 2 bases from J, with 7 bases in between. The CDR3 sequence is 13 residues long. CDR1 SGHKS and CDR2 YYEKEE come from the germline V gene (reference sequence).

This clonotype has just a few counts. The CDR3 DNA reads TGTGCCACCAGCAGAGCCGGGGTTGGCGAGCAGTACTTC. Protein sequence: CATSRAGVGEQYF. The rearrangement joins TRBV15 to TRBJ2-7; D might be TRBD2 (5 bases). V lost 1 base and J 6 bases, leaving 10 bases between the germline ends. The CDR3 covers 13 residues. CDR1 is LNHNV, CDR2 YYDKDF, per germline (reference sequence).

DNA for the CDR3: TGCGCCAGCAGCCTACGGGAGGCAGGCCCCTACGAGCAGTACTTC. Its protein product is CASSLREAGPYEQYF. The chain employs TRBV5-1 and TRBJ2-7, with TRBD2 matching 7 bases. With V trimmed by 4 bases and J by 2 bases, 9 bases remained unmatched. Germline CDR1 SGHRS, CDR2 YFSETQ. CDR3 length: 15 residues.

The rearrangement uses TRBV7-8 and TRBJ1-1; D is perhaps TRBD1 (5 bases). Per the germline V gene, CDR1 is SGHVS and CDR2 is FQNEAQ. Trimming stripped 4 bases from V and 5 bases from J, with 17 bases between. This CDR3 has 15 amino acids. The CDR3 loop reads CASSSRVGGGTEAFF. CDR3 sequence (DNA): TGTGCCAGCAGCTCGCGAGTCGGGGGGGGGACTGAAGCTTTCTTT.

Sample share makes this clonotype medium-sized (0.01 to 0.1%). The V gene is TRBV5-1, the J gene TRBJ2-7; D could derive from TRBD1 or TRBD2 (5 bases each). The CDR3 covers 15 residues. The germline V and J ends were trimmed by 0 bases and 2 bases, with 12 bases remaining between them. The germline gives CDR1 SGHRS, CDR2 YFSETQ. The CDR3 is CASSLDGTPTYEQYV. As DNA, the CDR3 is TGCGCCAGCAGCTTGGACGGGACCCCCACCTACGAGCAGTACGTC.

About this clonotype itself: A junction boundary mismatches the germline segment, possibly from a read error. This chain links TRBV2 with TRBJ2-5; D is uncertain. The CDR3 spans 12 residues. Germline lookup yields CDR1 SNHLY and CDR2 FYNNEI. The CDR3 DNA reads TGTGCCAGCAGGGAAGAGGCGGAGACCCAGTACTTC. Residues: CASREEAETQYF.

A few counts support this clonotype. This chain uses TRBV7-3 with TRBJ2-2, with TRBD1 matching 11 bases. In germline, CDR1 is SGHTA, CDR2 FQGTGA. This CDR3 is built from 15 residues. Trimming cost V 5 bases and J 7 bases; bases outside gene matches: 6. CDR3 sequence: CASSLGQGAGGELFF. CDR3 in DNA: TGTGCCAGCAGCCTCGGACAGGGGGCAGGCGGGGAGCTGTTTTTT.

This clonotype was detected a few times. The chain uses TRBV7-9 and TRBJ1-1, with D unresolved. The CDR3 consists of 13 residues. Germline CDR1 is SEHNR and CDR2 is FQNEAQ (reference sequence). Trimming stripped 5 bases from V and 3 bases from J, with 10 bases between. In DNA form, the CDR3 reads TGTGCCAGCAGCGATAGGTCTGACACTGAAGCTTTCTTT. Translation gives CASSDRSDTEAFF.

The rearrangement uses TRBV4-3 and TRBJ1-2, with 7 bases identical to TRBD1. The CDR3 has 12 amino acids. V shed 11 bases, J shed 8 bases, and the junction held 11 bases outside the gene matches. Germline CDR1 reads LGHNA; CDR2 reads YSLEER. The CDR3 is CASGGRGKGYTF. CDR3 DNA sequence: TGCGCCTCGGGGGGCAGGGGGAAGGGCTACACCTTC.

V is TRBV4-3 and J is TRBJ1-2, with D unclear. The germline V gene encodes CDR1 LGHNA and CDR2 YSLEER. CDR3 length: 15 residues. V was cut by 4 bases and J by 4 bases, with 16 bases left in between. The CDR3 here is CASSPSPQRSYGYTF. In DNA, the CDR3 is TGCGCCAGCAGCCCCAGCCCCCAAAGGAGCTATGGCTACACCTTC.

The genes are TRBV7-2 and TRBJ2-7; unclear D gene. CDR3 length equals 14 residues. Germline-derived CDR1 and CDR2 are SGHTA and FQGNSA. V was pared by 1 base and J by 3 bases, with 10 bases between. The CDR3 coding sequence is TGTGCCAGCAGCTTAGGAGGTACGCGCTACGAGCAGTACGTC. Its protein product is CASSLGGTRYEQYV.

This clonotype was detected many times. This chain uses TRBV27 with TRBJ2-3; TRBD1 matches 7 bases. CDR3 length: 13 amino acids. Germline V CDR1 and CDR2: MNHEY, SMNVEV (reference sequence). J lost 9 bases, V lost 6 bases, and 9 bases had no gene match. CDR3 coding DNA: TGTGCCAGCAGCTCTAACGACAGGGCCACGCAGTATTTT. Protein sequence: CASSSNDRATQYF.

This sequence joins TRBV12-3 or TRBV12-4 and TRBJ2-7; the match to TRBD1 covers 8 bases. V gave up 2 bases and J gave up 6 bases; unmatched junction bases: 6. The CDR3 has 14 residues. The CDR3: CASSLRTGIGEQYF. CDR3 nucleotides: TGTGCCAGCAGTTTACGGACAGGGATAGGCGAGCAGTACTTC.

This clonotype has a handful of counts. The V gene is TRBV2, the J gene TRBJ2-2; D gene unclear. The ends were cut back, 3 bases at V and 4 bases at J, with 9 bases in the middle. The CDR3 has 14 residues. Germline V gene data show CDR1 as SNHLY and CDR2 as FYNNEI. CDR3 region: CASSENSFTGELFF. The CDR3 DNA sequence: TGTGCCAGCAGTGAGAATTCTTTCACCGGGGAGCTGTTTTTT.

This clonotype was seen more than once but under ten times. J is TRBJ2-2 and V is TRBV7-9; either TRBD1 or TRBD2 may supply D (6 bases each). V was clipped by 5 bases and J by 7 bases, with 14 bases between them. CDR1 is SEHNR, CDR2 FQNEAQ, per germline (reference sequence). This CDR3 is built from 14 residues. The CDR3 loop reads CASSGEGGYGELFF. The DNA for the CDR3 is TGTGCCAGCAGCGGAGAGGGGGGCTACGGGGAGCTGTTTTTT.

This clonotype turned up a few times. This chain joins TRBV6-5 and TRBJ2-3, with 10 bases aligning to TRBD1. V lost 6 bases and J lost 1; bases outside the gene matches: 7. The V gene's germline CDR1 is MNHEY and CDR2 SVGAGI. The CDR3 extends over 16 amino acids. CDR3 sequence: CASSSGTGAGTDTQYF. CDR3 sequence (DNA): TGTGCCAGCAGCTCCGGGACAGGGGCGGGCACAGATACGCAGTATTTT.

This clonotype was seen more than once but under ten times. The V and J genes are TRBV4-3 and TRBJ1-2; possible D gene TRBD1, 6 bases. V shed 3 bases and J shed 0 bases, with 23 bases lying between them. Germline V gene data show CDR1 as LGHNA and CDR2 as YSLEER. The CDR3 is 19 residues long. The CDR3 DNA reads TGCGCCAGCAGCCAGAACTACGCGGGGGGGGCGAGATCTAACTATGGCTACACCTTC. Its protein product is CASSQNYAGGARSNYGYTF.

This clonotype appeared a few times. The gene calls are TRBV10-3 and TRBJ1-1, with D uncertain. Germline CDR1 is ENHRY and CDR2 is SYGVKD. CDR3 length: 15 residues. Trimming left V 3 bases short and J 0 bases short, with 11 bases between. CDR3 DNA: TGTGCCATCAGTGACACTCGGGTTATGAACACTGAAGCTTTCTTT. The encoded protein is CAISDTRVMNTEAFF.

V usage is TRBV6-6 and J usage is TRBJ1-5; 7 nucleotides align to TRBD1. V lost 5 bases and J lost 7; bases outside the gene matches: 14. The CDR3 contains 16 residues. Germline loops: CDR1 MNHNY, CDR2 SVGAGI (reference sequence). The CDR3 DNA reads TGTGCCAGCAGTAACCCCTCGGACAGGCGCCAACAGCCCCAGCATTTT. Protein: CASSNPSDRRQQPQHF.

There are a few counts of this clonotype. The J gene is TRBJ1-2, the V gene TRBV28; 8 bases fit TRBD1. J lost 6 bases, V lost 6 bases, and 12 bases had no gene match. Looked up from germline, CDR1 is MDHEN and CDR2 is SYDVKM. CDR3 length: 15 residues. The CDR3 DNA follows: TGTGCCAGCAGCCGCACCGGACAGGGAAGCCATGGCTACACCTTC. It specifies CASSRTGQGSHGYTF.

The CDR3 DNA is TGTGCCAGCAGGGACAGGGGGCGGGGGACAGATACGCAGTATTTT. This encodes CASRDRGRGTDTQYF. This sequence joins TRBV5-4 and TRBJ2-3; 11 nucleotides agree with TRBD1. Germline V lookup: CDR1 SGHNT, CDR2 YYREEE (reference sequence). The CDR3 covers 15 residues. V gave up 5 bases and J gave up 3 bases; unmatched junction bases: 5.